These T cell receptor beta chains were read from a single sample in a study of T-cell reconstitution after alpha-beta-depleted transplantation in children. From the PCR reads, TCRdb called clonotypes with MiXCR, one entry per CDR3 protein. The sample contains some 220,000 distinct CDR3 sequences, about a tenth of which appear only once. This specimen consisted of PBMCs from the stem cell graft donor, obtained from the stem cell graft. These receptors all stem from a human donor who donated a stem cell graft to a child with acute lymphoblastic leukemia. CDR3s include the opening cysteine and the closing phenylalanine or tryptophan. The D gene is left open where the match is weak. The listing skips clone size in some rows; elsewhere it reads once, few, many or a size class.

j_gene: TRBJ1-1; v_gene: TRBV10-3; abundance: many; d_gene: TRBD1; CDR3aa: CAIRAGTGARGTEAFF; CDR3nt: TGTGCCATCAGGGCCGGGACAGGGGCCAGGGGGACTGAAGCTTTCTTT
j_gene: TRBJ1-5; v_gene: TRBV10-3; abundance: .; d_gene: .; CDR3aa: CAIDEGGTSNQPQHF; CDR3nt: TGTGCCATCGACGAAGGCGGAACTAGCAATCAGCCCCAGCATTTT
j_gene: TRBJ1-1; v_gene: TRBV15; abundance: few; d_gene: .; CDR3aa: CATRPDQGNTEAFF; CDR3nt: TGTGCCACCCGCCCAGACCAGGGTAACACTGAAGCTTTCTTT
j_gene: TRBJ1-1; v_gene: TRBV19; abundance: .; d_gene: TRBD1; CDR3aa: CASREGQGGAEAFF; CDR3nt: TGTGCCAGTAGGGAAGGACAGGGAGGGGCTGAAGCTTTCTTT
j_gene: TRBJ2-3; v_gene: TRBV20-1; abundance: many; d_gene: TRBD1; CDR3aa: CSAQDRDTDTQYF; CDR3nt: TGCAGTGCCCAGGACAGGGACACAGATACGCAGTATTTT
j_gene: TRBJ2-7; v_gene: TRBV5-1; abundance: few; d_gene: TRBD1; CDR3aa: CASSSRDRVGYEQYF; CDR3nt: TGCGCCAGCAGCAGCCGGGACAGGGTTGGATACGAGCAGTACTTC
j_gene: TRBJ2-3; v_gene: TRBV6-1; abundance: few; d_gene: TRBD1; CDR3aa: CASSGGGQGTDTQYF; CDR3nt: TGTGCCAGCAGTGGGGGGGGACAGGGGACAGATACGCAGTATTTT
j_gene: TRBJ1-6; v_gene: TRBV9; abundance: few; d_gene: .; CDR3aa: CASSVAGGSSSPLHF; CDR3nt: TGTGCCAGCAGCGTAGCTGGAGGGTCGAGTTCACCCCTCCACTTT
j_gene: TRBJ2-3; v_gene: TRBV20-1; abundance: .; d_gene: .; CDR3aa: CSAAYSDTQYF; CDR3nt: TGCAGTGCCGCCTATTCAGATACGCAGTATTTT
j_gene: TRBJ2-3; v_gene: TRBV5-1; abundance: few; d_gene: .; CDR3aa: CASSFEGPLITDTQYF; CDR3nt: TGCGCCAGCAGCTTTGAGGGACCCCTAATCACAGATACGCAGTATTTT